The 5 T cell receptor beta chains reported below all come from one sample, sequenced in a study of monozygotic twins with inflammatory bowel disease. TCRdb re-called the 5' RACE reads, yielding one record per CDR3 amino acid sequence without DNA. Here the sample table reports about 440,000 distinct CDR3 sequences. The sample comprised blood. The receptors here all came from a human donor with ulcerative colitis or Crohn's disease, or a healthy co-twin of an affected twin (not recorded which).

The chain combines TRBV7-6 with TRBJ2-5. Looked up from germline, CDR1 is SGHVS and CDR2 is FNYEAQ. This CDR3 is 13 amino acids long. The CDR3 here is CASSFARSLTQYF.

The rearrangement uses TRBV7-9 and TRBJ2-3; the TCRdb call, TRBD1, lacks DNA for checking. The germline CDR1 and CDR2 sequences are SEHNR and FQNEAQ (reference sequence). The CDR3 consists of 12 residues. The CDR3 loop is CASKAGADTQYF.

This chain connects TRBV20-1 to TRBJ2-3; the TCRdb D gene call, TRBD1, has no DNA to confirm it. The CDR3 totals 13 residues. CDR1 is DFQATT, CDR2 SNEGSKA, per germline (reference sequence). The CDR3 loop reads CSASTQGGDTQYF.

The rearrangement links TRBV5-6 to TRBJ1-1; absent DNA, TCRdb's TRBD1 call cannot be checked. Per the germline V gene, CDR1 is SGHDT and CDR2 is YYEEEE. This CDR3 is built from 12 residues. CDR3 in amino acids: CASSLPVGIPRF.

The gene calls are TRBV5-1 and TRBJ2-7. The CDR3 consists of 13 residues. Looked up from germline, CDR1 is SGHRS and CDR2 is YFSETQ. The CDR3 reads CASSLEQNYEQYF.